Below, 20 T cell receptor beta chains from the same sample are listed, as sequenced in a study of blood T cell repertoires in COVID-19 (dated by TCRdb to about 2020). The library was prepared using the immunoSEQ multiplex PCR assay. This is the immuneACCESS table as TCRdb keeps it, with only in-frame sequences that have V and J called. A part of the clones is gone; compared with another copy, unresolved V genes explain less than half, and the rest is unexplained. Counted in this sample were around 330,000 clones; about 88% of them appeared once. The ten largest clones take up about 9.5% of the sample. Sequenced input: PBMCs or T cells enriched from blood (not recorded which). These TCRs come from a woman aged 40-49 years who had recovered from COVID-19.

This clone has just one count. This sequence joins TRBV7-9 and TRBJ2-3; 8 bases align to TRBD1. This CDR3 contains 18 residues. J lost 4 bases, V lost 4 bases, and 16 bases had no gene match. Germline CDR1 is SEHNR and CDR2 is FQNEAQ (reference sequence). As DNA, the CDR3 is TGTGCCAGCAGCTCGACAGGGGTGAACGGGGTAGGTCCAGATACGCAGTATTTT. This codes for CASSSTGVNGVGPDTQYF. Filled out from reference TRBV7-9 and TRBJ2-3, the complete variable domain reads DTGVSQNPRHKITKRGQNVTFRCDPISEHNRLYWYRQTLGQGPEFLTYFQNEAQLEKSRLLSDRFSAERPKGSFSTLEIQRTEQGDSAMYLCASSSTGVNGVGPDTQYFGPGTRLTVL.

V usage is TRBV4-3 and J usage is TRBJ2-3; D gene unclear. Trimming left V 0 bases short and J 3 bases short, with 7 bases between. The CDR3 sequence is 14 residues long. CDR1 and CDR2 from the germline V gene are LGHNA and YSLEER. The CDR3 DNA sequence: TGCGCCAGCAGCCAAGATCTATCGACAGATACGCAGTATTTT. It encodes CASSQDLSTDTQYF.

The genes are TRBV7-9 and TRBJ1-5, with D possibly being TRBD1 (5 bases). The CDR3 covers 16 residues. The germline CDR1 and CDR2 sequences are SEHNR and FQNEAQ (reference sequence). V was cut by 1 base and J by 3 bases, with 13 bases left in between. The CDR3 DNA follows: TGTGCCAGCAGCTTAGGTTGGGGCAGGTCCAATCAGCCCCAGCATTTT. Its protein is CASSLGWGRSNQPQHF.

V gene TRBV4-3 combines with J gene TRBJ2-1; 7 nucleotides align to TRBD1. Germline CDR1 LGHNA, CDR2 YSLEER. The V gene end was trimmed by 0 bases and the J gene end by 8 bases; junction bases not matched to a gene: 7. The CDR3 has 15 residues. The CDR3 region has the DNA TGCGCCAGCAGCCAAGATCCGAGGGGGCGGGATGAGCAGTTCTTC. Protein: CASSQDPRGRDEQFF.

The rearrangement links TRBV18 to TRBJ2-5, with 7 positions matching TRBD2. This CDR3 is 14 amino acids long. The trim removed 0 bases at V and 4 bases at J, leaving 2 bases unmatched. Germline-derived CDR1 and CDR2 are KGHSH and LQKENI. CDR3 region: CASSPPGRGETQYF. The CDR3 DNA follows: TGTGCCAGCTCACCACCTGGGAGGGGAGAGACCCAGTACTTC.

The rearrangement joins TRBV4-3 to TRBJ2-7; 13 bases are a match to TRBD2. This CDR3 comprises 14 residues. Germline V gene lookup returns CDR1 LGHNA and CDR2 YSLEER. After removal of 2 bases from V and 6 bases from J, the junction contained 1 base not matched to a gene. The CDR3 region has the DNA TGCGCCAGCAGCCAACGACTAGCGGGGGGCGAGCAGTACTTC. This gives the protein CASSQRLAGGEQYF.

The gene calls are TRBV27 and TRBJ1-5, with D maybe TRBD1 (5 bases). Trimming stripped 5 bases from V and 6 bases from J, with 14 bases between. Germline CDR1 and CDR2: MNHEY and SMNVEV (reference sequence). The CDR3 is made up of 14 amino acids. The CDR3 DNA is TGTGCCAGCAGTACCTCTTTGGGGCGTCAGCCCCAGCATTTT. As protein: CASSTSLGRQPQHF.

V and J are TRBV28 and TRBJ1-4; 7 bases agree with TRBD1. V was clipped by 8 bases and J by 6 bases; unmatched bases: 15. Germline lookup yields CDR1 MDHEN and CDR2 SYDVKM. CDR3 size: 16 residues. Written as DNA, the CDR3 is TGTGCCAGCGCAAATAATTTGAAGGGGGCGGATGAAAAACTGTTTTTT. Translating gives CASANNLKGADEKLFF.

The chain combines TRBV19 with TRBJ2-1; a possible D gene is TRBD1 (5 bases). CDR1 LNHDA and CDR2 SQIVND come from the germline V gene (reference sequence). The CDR3 has 13 amino acids. V lost 5 bases and J 8 bases, leaving 13 bases between the germline ends. CDR3 bases: TGTGCCAGTAGTTCCAGGGTAAAGGATGAGCAGTTCTTC. Its translation is CASSSRVKDEQFF.

The chain carries TRBV10-3 and TRBJ2-6, with TRBD2 identical over 10 bases. Per the germline V gene, CDR1 is ENHRY and CDR2 is SYGVKD. The CDR3 is made up of 20 amino acids. J lost 1 base, V lost 3 bases, and 12 bases had no gene match. CDR3 nucleotides: TGTGCCATCAGTGATCAAAAGAGGATAGCGGGAGGATCTGGGGCCAACGTCCTGACTTTC. Translation gives CAISDQKRIAGGSGANVLTF.

V usage is TRBV9 and J usage is TRBJ1-2; 11 bases line up with TRBD1. This CDR3 is 15 amino acids long. Germline V lookup: CDR1 SGDLS, CDR2 YYNGEE. J gave up 4 bases and V 4 bases, and 6 bases lay outside the gene matches. CDR3 coding DNA: TGTGCCAGCAGCCCCGGACAGGGGGCTTCCTATGGCTACACCTTC. It translates to CASSPGQGASYGYTF.

J is TRBJ2-2 and V is TRBV4-3; possible D gene TRBD1, 6 bases. The CDR3 extends over 18 amino acids. Trimming removed 2 bases from V and 2 bases from J, with 18 bases in between. The germline gives CDR1 LGHNA, CDR2 YSLEER. The CDR3 DNA is TGCGCCAGCAGCCAAACCAGGGGTTCAGGGGAAAACACCGGGGAGCTGTTTTTT. It translates to CASSQTRGSGENTGELFF.

This chain links TRBV6-5 with TRBJ1-1, with 7 bases that match TRBD1. J gave up 3 bases and V 7 bases, and 8 bases lay outside the gene matches. This CDR3 contains 14 residues. Germline CDR1 reads MNHEY; CDR2 reads SVGAGI. The chain's CDR3 is CASTDRSQDTEAFF. CDR3 in DNA: TGTGCCAGCACGGACAGGTCTCAGGACACTGAAGCTTTCTTT.

The gene calls are TRBV19 and TRBJ1-2; D uncertain. V was cut by 5 bases and J by 1 base, with 20 bases left in between. The CDR3 runs 17 residues. Germline loops: CDR1 LNHDA, CDR2 SQIVND (reference sequence). The CDR3 nucleotides read TGTGCCAGTAGTTTAAGGGCAGGAGGGCGACATAACTATGGCTACACCTTC. Its translation: CASSLRAGGRHNYGYTF.

The chain couples TRBV9 to TRBJ2-7, with a tentative D call TRBD1 (6 bases). There are 14 residues in the CDR3. With 2 bases removed from V and 7 bases from J, the gap between germline ends came to 16 bases. Per the germline V gene, CDR1 is SGDLS and CDR2 is YYNGEE. The CDR3 region is CASSVWPLGQEQYF. For the CDR3, the DNA is TGTGCCAGCAGCGTTTGGCCTCTCGGACAGGAGCAGTACTTC.

This sequence joins TRBV28 and TRBJ2-2; D might be TRBD1 (5 bases). This CDR3 is 15 amino acids long. The V end lost 8 bases, the J end lost 5 bases, and 18 bases lay between the germline ends. Germline V gene lookup returns CDR1 MDHEN and CDR2 SYDVKM. CDR3 nucleotide sequence: TGTGCCAGCGAGCGTGGGGTAAAGGGGACCGGGGAGCTGTTTTTT. This encodes CASERGVKGTGELFF.

This rearrangement joins TRBV6-2 or TRBV6-3 to TRBJ1-2; TRBD1 matches 10 bases. CDR3 length: 16 amino acids. V shed 2 bases and J 4 bases; nucleotides not matched to a gene: 7. Germline V lookup: CDR1 MNHEY, CDR2 SVGEGT. The CDR3 DNA sequence: TGTGCCAGCAGTTACAGCGGGACAGGGGAATTCTATGGCTACACCTTC. Its translation: CASSYSGTGEFYGYTF.

In the case of this clone: Distinct nucleotide sequences in the sample also encode this CDR3. J is TRBJ1-2 and V is TRBV7-9; 7 nucleotides align to TRBD1. The germline CDR1 and CDR2 sequences are SEHNR and FQNEAQ (reference sequence). V shed 2 bases and J 2 bases; nucleotides not matched to a gene: 2. The CDR3 consists of 14 residues. Here the CDR3 DNA reads TGTGCCAGCAGCTTAACGACAGGGAACTATGGCTACACCTTC. Its protein is CASSLTTGNYGYTF.

The rearrangement uses TRBV4-1 and TRBJ2-2, with 9 bases that match TRBD2. V was pared by 3 bases and J by 2 bases, with 4 bases of the junction left unmatched. This CDR3 contains 16 residues. Looked up from germline, CDR1 is MGHRA and CDR2 is YSYEKL. DNA for the CDR3: TGCGCCAGCAGCCATGGACTAGCGCTTAACACCGGGGAGCTGTTTTTT. It encodes CASSHGLALNTGELFF.

The V and J genes are TRBV30 and TRBJ1-2; D is undetermined. Germline CDR1 reads GTSNPN; CDR2 reads SVGIG (reference sequence). The CDR3 covers 12 residues. With 0 bases removed from V and 2 bases from J, the gap between germline ends came to 4 bases. DNA of the CDR3: TGTGCCTGGAGTGTACGGAACTATGGCTACACCTTC. It codes for CAWSVRNYGYTF.